This T cell receptor beta chain was sequenced during a study (dated by TCRdb to the mid-2010s). This clonotype was detected only a few times. The target of this receptor is not known. Per-base quality was not reported, and no clone a single base away is much larger than it. Receptors were amplified or captured by RT-PCR. The instrument given in TCRdb is Illumina MiSeq. TCRdb cleaned the public reads at Q25 with fastp, built clones with MiXCR and kept in-frame beta chains. Each record represents a unique CDR3 protein, reported with the most common genes and DNA among its rows. The sample contains hundreds of thousands of distinct CDR3 sequences, 14% of them found a single time. The ten largest make up around 3.3% of the sample. Sample: memory CD4+ T cells from blood. The sequence came from a female donor in good health, serving as a healthy control.

The sequence in DNA is TGTGCCATCAGTGAGGGGACAGGGTTATATGGCTACACCTTC. The resulting protein is CAISEGTGLYGYTF. The chain is assembled from TRBV10-3 and TRBJ1-2, with 9 junctional bases fitting TRBD1. The germline V gene provides CDR1 ENHRY and CDR2 SYGVKD. The CDR3 runs 14 residues from the cysteine to the phenylalanine. The CDR3 DNA has 42 bases and is translated from base 1. Clipping removes 2 bases from V and 5 bases from J, with 3 as the unmatched junction base count.